This passage covers 2 T cell receptor beta chains from one sample sequenced in a study of blood T cell repertoires in COVID-19. The table came from immunoSEQ multiplex PCR; TCRdb's copy has only in-frame clones and leaves some out. Among roughly 100,000 clones listed, 82% were seen once. Material for sequencing was peripheral blood. The receptors derive from an elderly woman with acute or convalescent COVID-19.

This clone has a single count. The genes are TRBV24-1 and TRBJ2-1; 8 bases align to TRBD2. V shed 5 bases and J 3 bases; nucleotides not matched to a gene: 2. The CDR3 is made up of 14 amino acids. Germline-derived CDR1 and CDR2 are KGHDR and SFDVKD. Here the CDR3 DNA reads TGTGCCACCAGTGCAGCGGGAGACTACAATGAGCAGTTCTTC. Residues: CATSAAGDYNEQFF.

This chain uses TRBV7-2 with TRBJ1-2; the D is unclear. This CDR3 has 14 residues. With 1 base removed from V and 6 bases from J, the gap between germline ends came to 12 bases. From germline, CDR1 is SGHTA and CDR2 FQGNSA. The CDR3 DNA is TGTGCCAGCAGCTTAGTCGACACCAGGAATGGCTACACCTTC. Protein: CASSLVDTRNGYTF.